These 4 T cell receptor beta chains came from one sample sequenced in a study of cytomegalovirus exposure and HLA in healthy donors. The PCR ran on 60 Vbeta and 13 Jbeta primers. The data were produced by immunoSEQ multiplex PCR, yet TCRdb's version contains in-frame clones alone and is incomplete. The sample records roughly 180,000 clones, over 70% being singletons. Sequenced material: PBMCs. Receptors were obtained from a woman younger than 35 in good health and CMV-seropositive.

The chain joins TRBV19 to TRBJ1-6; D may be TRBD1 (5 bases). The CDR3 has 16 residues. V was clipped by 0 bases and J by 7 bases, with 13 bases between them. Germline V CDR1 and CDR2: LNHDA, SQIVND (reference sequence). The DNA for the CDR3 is TGTGCCAGTAGTATAGATGTGGCGGGGGTAAATTCACCCCTCCACTTT. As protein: CASSIDVAGVNSPLHF.

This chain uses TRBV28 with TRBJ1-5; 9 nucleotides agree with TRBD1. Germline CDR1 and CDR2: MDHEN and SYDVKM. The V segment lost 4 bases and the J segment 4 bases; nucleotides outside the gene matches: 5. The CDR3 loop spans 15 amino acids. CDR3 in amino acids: CASSSPGQGNQPQHF. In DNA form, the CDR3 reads TGTGCCAGCAGTTCTCCGGGACAGGGAAATCAGCCCCAGCATTTT.

This CDR3 reads CASSQDRLAGLTQETQYF. CDR3 bases: TGTGCCAGCAGCCAAGACCGACTAGCGGGGCTAACGCAAGAGACCCAGTACTTC. The chain has TRBV14 and TRBJ2-5; 11 positions agree with TRBD2. The CDR3 loop spans 18 amino acids. The V gene's germline CDR1 is SGHDN and CDR2 FVKESK. The V segment lost 0 bases and the J segment 2 bases; nucleotides outside the gene matches: 8.

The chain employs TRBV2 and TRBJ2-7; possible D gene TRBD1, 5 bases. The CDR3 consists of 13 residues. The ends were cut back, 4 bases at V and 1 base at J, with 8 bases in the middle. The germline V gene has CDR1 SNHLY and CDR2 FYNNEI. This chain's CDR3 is CASSGDSSYEQYF. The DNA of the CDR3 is TGTGCCAGCAGTGGTGACAGTTCCTACGAGCAGTACTTC. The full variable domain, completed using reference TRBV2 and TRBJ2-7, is EPEVTQTPSHQVTQMGQEVILRCVPISNHLYFYWYRQILGQKVEFLVSFYNNEISEKSEIFDDQFSVERPDGSNFTLKIRSTKLEDSAMYFCASSGDSSYEQYFGPGTRLTVT.